This T cell receptor (beta chain) was documented in a study of liver allograft versus peripheral blood T cells. Whole-study context: Recipients' peripheral blood supplied the T cell receptor repertoires against which those in transplanted livers were compared. Broader study findings: Peripheral blood reportedly held T cell receptor repertoires that differed from those inside liver allografts.

Each CDR3 protein gets one entry after TCRdb re-called the reads with MiXCR. Found here are a few thousand distinct CDR3 sequences, 16% of them singletons; the top ten hold under 30%. By share, this clonotype ranks as medium-sized. Its antigen is currently unknown. Looked up from germline, CDR1 is MNHEY and CDR2 is SVGAGI. CDR3 length: 13 residues. V lost 2 bases to trimming and J lost 10 bases, with 11 bases between them. This receptor was taken from a human patient who had a liver transplant. The T cells may partly be graft donor cells. The V call is TRBV6-5, the J call TRBJ1-4, with D uncertain. The CDR3 spells CASSYTSGGKLFF. The CDR3 DNA reads as TGTGCCAGCAGTTACACCTCAGGCGGAAAACTGTTTTTT.